This T cell receptor beta chain was obtained from a study of beta chain features in type 1 diabetes. Study summary: When patients were set against healthy donors, age, gender and cell yields were similar. In all, 107,917,701 sorted cells from all samples were analyzed.

The study reverse transcribed the entire isolated RNA, so it sequenced expressed TCRB transcripts. Measured with immunoSEQ multiplex PCR; TCRdb has only the in-frame clones, and not every one. The profile shows 900,000 or so clones, 17% of them singletons. The sequence came from a woman younger than 30 in good health. The sequencing sample was made of naive CD4+ T cells from blood.

DNA of the CDR3: TGCGCCAGCAGCTTGGCCGACTTCGTTTGGACAGATACGCAGTATTTT. It is translated as CASSLADFVWTDTQYF. The chain uses TRBV5-1 and TRBJ2-3; D gene unclear. V was shortened by 0 bases and J by 3 bases, with 14 bases between the two germline ends. Germline CDR1 is SGHRS and CDR2 is YFSETQ. The length of the CDR3 is 16 residues.